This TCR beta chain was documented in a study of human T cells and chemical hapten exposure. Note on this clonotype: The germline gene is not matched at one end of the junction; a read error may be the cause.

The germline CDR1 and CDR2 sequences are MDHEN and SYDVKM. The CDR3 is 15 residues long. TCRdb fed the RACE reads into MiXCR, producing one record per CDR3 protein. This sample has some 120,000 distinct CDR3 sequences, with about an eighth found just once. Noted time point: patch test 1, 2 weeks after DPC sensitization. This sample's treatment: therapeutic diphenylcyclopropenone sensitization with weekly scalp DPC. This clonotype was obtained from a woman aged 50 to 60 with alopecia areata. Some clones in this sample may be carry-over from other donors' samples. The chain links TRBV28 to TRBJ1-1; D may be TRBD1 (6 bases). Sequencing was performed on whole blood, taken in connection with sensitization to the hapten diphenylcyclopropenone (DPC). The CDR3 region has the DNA TGTGCCAGCACCCCACGCCAGGGGTTGAACCCTGAAGCTTTCTTT. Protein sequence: CASTPRQGLNPEAFF.